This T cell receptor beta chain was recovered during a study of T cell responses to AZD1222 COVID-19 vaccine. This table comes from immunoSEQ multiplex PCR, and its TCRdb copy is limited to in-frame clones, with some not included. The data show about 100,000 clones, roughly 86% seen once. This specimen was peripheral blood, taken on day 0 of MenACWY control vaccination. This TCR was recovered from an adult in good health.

The CDR3 reads CATSRDLYDRVSAKNIQYF. CDR3 nucleotide sequence: TGTGCCACCAGCAGAGATCTCTACGATCGAGTTTCAGCCAAAAACATTCAGTACTTC. This chain joins TRBV15 and TRBJ2-4; D gene ambiguous. Trimming took 0 bases from V and 0 from J, leaving 18 bases between them. Germline CDR1 is LNHNV and CDR2 is YYDKDF (reference sequence). This CDR3 has 19 amino acids.